The 18 T cell receptor beta chains given below trace back to one sample, sequenced in a study of CD4 and CD8 cells across lung adenocarcinoma regions. TCRdb re-analysed the PCR reads in MiXCR, keeping a single row per CDR3 protein. The sample includes about 11,000 distinct CDR3 sequences, around 59% seen only once; the top ten take 88%. Material for sequencing was CD8+ T cells from the margin of a lung tumor. These receptors were collected from a male donor with lung adenocarcinoma. The CD4 and CD8 labels of this study may be unreliable.

This clonotype was recorded a few times. The chain employs TRBV27 and TRBJ2-1; tentatively, D is TRBD2 (6 bases). The DNA end favors TRBJ2-7, so the J call may be wrong. The length of the CDR3 is 15 residues. Germline CDR1 and CDR2: MNHEY and SMNVEV (reference sequence). The CDR3 DNA follows: TGTGCCAGCAGCTATGTACTAGCCGGAACCTACGAGCAGTACTTC. Residues: CASSYVLAGTYEQYF.

This clonotype was picked up one time. This chain uses TRBV6-5 with TRBJ1-2; D is perhaps TRBD1 (6 bases). The germline V gene has CDR1 MNHEY and CDR2 SVGAGI. Trimming removed 2 bases from V and 3 bases from J, with 13 bases in between. The CDR3 totals 15 residues. The CDR3 reads CASSYGGGGDYGYTF. In DNA form, the CDR3 reads TGTGCCAGCAGTTACGGGGGGGGCGGAGACTATGGCTACACCTTC.

A few counts support this clonotype. The chain combines TRBV6-1 with TRBJ2-1; the D gene is possibly TRBD2 (7 bases). Germline CDR1 is MNHNS and CDR2 is SASEGT. Trimming shortened V by 8 bases and J by 0 bases, and 11 bases separated the two germline ends. The CDR3 spans 14 residues. As DNA, the CDR3 is TGTGCCAGCGGGGGGGCTAGCTCCTACAATGAGCAGTTCTTC. Protein: CASGGASSYNEQFF.

V and J are TRBV4-1 and TRBJ2-1; TRBD2 agrees at 9 bases. The junction had 10 bases not matched to a gene; V was cut back by 4 bases and J by 0 bases. This CDR3 is 18 amino acids long. Germline CDR1 MGHRA, CDR2 YSYEKL. In DNA form, the CDR3 reads TGCGCCAGCAGCCCCGACGAGCTAGCGGGAAGCTCCTACAATGAGCAGTTCTTC. This translates into CASSPDELAGSSYNEQFF.

In DNA, the CDR3 is TGTGCCAGCAGTGGTACAGGATTCCACAATGAGCAGTTCTTC. This codes for CASSGTGFHNEQFF. This rearrangement joins TRBV6-1 to TRBJ2-1, with D possibly matching TRBD1 (5 bases). CDR3 length: 14 amino acids. V dropped 4 bases and J dropped 5 bases, with 12 bases sitting between them. The germline V gene encodes CDR1 MNHNS and CDR2 SASEGT.

This clonotype was detected only once. The rearrangement uses TRBV6-1 and TRBJ2-6; 8 bases are a match to TRBD1. The CDR3 has 16 residues. Germline V CDR1 and CDR2: MNHNS, SASEGT. Trimming took 4 bases from V and 3 from J; bases not matched to a gene: 5. The CDR3 DNA reads as TGTGCCAGCAGTGTCCCGGGACAGGTTGGGGCCAACGTCCTGACTTTC. It translates to CASSVPGQVGANVLTF.

In this sample, this clonotype turned up many times. The genes are TRBV9 and TRBJ2-2; TRBD2 aligns across 8 bases. The CDR3 is 17 residues long. V lost 0 bases and J lost 4; bases outside the gene matches: 8. Germline CDR1 reads SGDLS; CDR2 reads YYNGEE. The CDR3 DNA reads TGTGCCAGCAGCGTAGAATCGGGAGGGCCGAGCACCGGGGAGCTGTTTTTT. It translates to CASSVESGGPSTGELFF.

The chain recombines TRBV12-3 or TRBV12-4 with TRBJ2-1; D gene unclear. V gave up 2 bases and J gave up 9 bases, with 20 bases separating them. The CDR3 has 16 amino acids. CDR3 nucleotide sequence: TGTGCCAGCAGTTTATCGACGCAAACCCCTCACAGTGAGCAGTTCTTC. Translated: CASSLSTQTPHSEQFF.

The rearrangement links TRBV6-1 to TRBJ2-4; 15 nucleotides match TRBD2. The J call may not be correct, given that the DNA end is closer to TRBJ2-7. This CDR3 spans 17 amino acids. The germline gives CDR1 MNHNS, CDR2 SASEGT. The chain's CDR3 is CASRDPGLAGGSYEQYF. CDR3 DNA sequence: TGTGCCAGCAGGGACCCGGGACTAGCGGGGGGCTCCTACGAGCAGTACTTC.

The chain has TRBV6-5 and TRBJ2-2; 8 nucleotides match TRBD2. V lost 0 bases to trimming and J lost 1 base; unmatched junction nucleotides: 4. Germline V gene data show CDR1 as MNHEY and CDR2 as SVGAGI. The CDR3 spans 17 residues. CDR3 loop: CASSYSGAGGNTGELFF. In nucleotides, the CDR3 is TGTGCCAGCAGTTACTCGGGGGCGGGGGGGAACACCGGGGAGCTGTTTTTT.

In this sample, this clonotype turned up a few times. This chain connects TRBV27 to TRBJ2-3; D unresolved. The V gene lost 8 bases and the J gene lost 2 bases, with 17 bases spanning the gap. The CDR3 is 15 residues long. Germline assignment: CDR1 MNHEY and CDR2 SMNVEV (reference sequence). CDR3 protein: CASRPRRDPTDTQYF. The CDR3 nucleotides are TGTGCCAGCCGACCCCGACGTGACCCCACAGATACGCAGTATTTT.

The rearrangement joins TRBV6-1 to TRBJ2-4; 7 bases fit TRBD1. Per the germline V gene, CDR1 is MNHNS and CDR2 is SASEGT. The junction had 16 bases not matched to a gene; V was cut back by 7 bases and J by 13 bases. The CDR3 is 14 amino acids. This chain's CDR3 is CASNTGGQRDTQYF. DNA of the CDR3: TGTGCCAGCAACACTGGGGGACAGAGAGACACCCAGTACTTC.

This clonotype was observed at least ten times. The gene calls are TRBV10-2 and TRBJ2-1; a weak D match, TRBD2 (6 bases). CDR1 is WSHSY, CDR2 SAAADI, per germline. The CDR3 loop spans 16 amino acids. V gave up 6 bases and J gave up 2 bases, with 17 bases separating them. The CDR3 spells CASSRDLRSTYNEQFF. Written as DNA, the CDR3 is TGCGCCAGCAGCCGGGACTTACGCAGCACCTACAATGAGCAGTTCTTC.

This clonotype was detected only once. At one end the junction does not follow the germline gene, possibly because of a read error. J is TRBJ2-5 and V is TRBV27; weak D call: TRBD2 (7 bases). Germline values: CDR1 MNHEY, CDR2 SMNVEV (reference sequence). The CDR3 runs to 16 residues. This chain's CDR3 is CASRGRGGLDQKTQYF. Written as DNA, the CDR3 is TGTGCCAGCAGGGGGCGCGGGGGCCTAGACCAAAAGACCCAGTACTTC.

The chain is built from TRBV27 and TRBJ2-4, with D tentatively TRBD1 (6 bases). The CDR3 has 20 residues. CDR1 MNHEY and CDR2 SMNVEV come from the germline V gene (reference sequence). Trimming took 6 bases from V and 1 from J, leaving 28 bases between them. The CDR3 loop is CASRSRAVAGASKAKNIQYF. In DNA form, the CDR3 reads TGTGCCAGCAGGTCAAGGGCGGTGGCAGGGGCCTCCAAGGCCAAAAACATTCAGTACTTC.

This clonotype showed up just once. V is TRBV6-1 and J is TRBJ2-1; 7 nucleotides match TRBD1. CDR1 and CDR2 (germline): MNHNS, SASEGT. With 6 bases clipped from V and 13 bases from J, the junction kept 12 bases outside the gene matches. The CDR3 covers 13 residues. CDR3 DNA: TGTGCCAGCAGACAGGGGAGCGCGGAGACCCAGTTCTTC. Translation: CASRQGSAETQFF.

This clonotype was counted ten times or more. The genes are TRBV5-1 and TRBJ2-5; a possible D gene is TRBD2 (6 bases). Trimming took off 0 bases at V and 0 bases at J, with 9 bases between the two ends. This CDR3 comprises 15 residues. The germline V gene encodes CDR1 SGHRS and CDR2 YFSETQ. The CDR3 sequence is CASSLAGRDQETQYF. In DNA form, the CDR3 reads TGCGCCAGCAGCTTGGCCGGGAGAGACCAAGAGACCCAGTACTTC.

This clonotype occurred a few times. J is TRBJ2-7 and V is TRBV5-1, with 12 nucleotides matching TRBD2. The V and J ends lost 0 bases and 4 bases, in that order; junction bases with no gene match: 14. CDR3 length: 19 residues. Germline V gene lookup returns CDR1 SGHRS and CDR2 YFSETQ. CDR3 coding DNA: TGCGCCAGCAGCTTGGGGGGACTCCGCACTAGCGGGAGGAGATACGAGCAGTACTTC. Translating gives CASSLGGLRTSGRRYEQYF. The full variable domain, with the rest looked up from reference TRBV5-1 and TRBJ2-7, is KAGVTQTPRYLIKTRGQQVTLSCSPISGHRSVSWYQQTPGQGLQFLFEYFSETQRNKGNFPGRFSGRQFSNSRSEMNVSTLELGDSALYLCASSLGGLRTSGRRYEQYFGPGTRLTVT.